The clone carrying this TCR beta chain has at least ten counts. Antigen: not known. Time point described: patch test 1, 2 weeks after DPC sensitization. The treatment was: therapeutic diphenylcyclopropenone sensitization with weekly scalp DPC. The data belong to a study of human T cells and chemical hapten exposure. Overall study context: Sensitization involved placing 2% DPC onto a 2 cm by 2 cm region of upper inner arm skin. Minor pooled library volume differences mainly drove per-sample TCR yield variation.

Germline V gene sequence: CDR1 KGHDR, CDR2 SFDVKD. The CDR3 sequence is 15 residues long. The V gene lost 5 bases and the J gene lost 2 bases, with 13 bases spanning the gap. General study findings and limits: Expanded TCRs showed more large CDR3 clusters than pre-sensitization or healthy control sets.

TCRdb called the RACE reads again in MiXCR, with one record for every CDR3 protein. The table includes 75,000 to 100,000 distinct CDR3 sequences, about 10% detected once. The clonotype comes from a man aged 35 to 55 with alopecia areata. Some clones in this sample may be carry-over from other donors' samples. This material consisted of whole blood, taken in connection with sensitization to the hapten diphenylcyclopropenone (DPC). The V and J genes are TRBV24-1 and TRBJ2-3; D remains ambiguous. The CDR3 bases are TGTGCCACCAGTGCACGCCCAGCGTTCACAGATACGCAGTATTTT. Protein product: CATSARPAFTDTQYF.